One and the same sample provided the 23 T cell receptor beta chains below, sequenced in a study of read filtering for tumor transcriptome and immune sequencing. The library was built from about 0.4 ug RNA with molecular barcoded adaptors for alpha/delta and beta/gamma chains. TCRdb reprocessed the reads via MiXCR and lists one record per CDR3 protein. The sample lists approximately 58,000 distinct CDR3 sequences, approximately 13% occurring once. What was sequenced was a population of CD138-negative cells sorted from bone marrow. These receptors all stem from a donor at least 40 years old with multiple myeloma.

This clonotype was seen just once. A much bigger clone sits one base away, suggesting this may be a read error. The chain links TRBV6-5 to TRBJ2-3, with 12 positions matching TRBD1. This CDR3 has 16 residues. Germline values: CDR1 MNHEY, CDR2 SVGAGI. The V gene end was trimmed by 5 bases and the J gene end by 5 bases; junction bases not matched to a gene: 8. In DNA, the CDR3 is TGTGCCAGCAGTAGGTCCGGGACAGGGGGCATAGATACGCAGTATTTT. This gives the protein CASSRSGTGGIDTQYF.

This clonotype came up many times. The CDR3 spells CASSGGQGSTNQPQHF. The CDR3, as DNA: TGTGCCAGCAGCGGTGGACAGGGAAGTACCAATCAGCCCCAGCATTTT. The chain combines TRBV2 with TRBJ1-5; TRBD1 aligns across 8 bases. CDR3 length equals 16 residues. Germline CDR1 and CDR2: SNHLY and FYNNEI. The ends lost 6 bases at V and 3 bases at J; junction bases unmatched: 10.

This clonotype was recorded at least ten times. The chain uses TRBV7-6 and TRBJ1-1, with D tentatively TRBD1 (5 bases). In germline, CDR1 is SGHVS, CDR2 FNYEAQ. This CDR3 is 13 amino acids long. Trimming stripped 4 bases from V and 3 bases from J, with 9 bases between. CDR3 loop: CASSSLQDTEAFF. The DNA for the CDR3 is TGTGCCAGCAGCTCATTACAGGACACTGAAGCTTTCTTT. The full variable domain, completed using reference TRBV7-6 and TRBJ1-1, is GAGVSQSPRYKVTKRGQDVALRCDPISGHVSLYWYRQALGQGPEFLTYFNYEAQQDKSGLPNDRFSAERPEGSISTLTIQRTEQRDSAMYRCASSSLQDTEAFFGQGTRLTVV.

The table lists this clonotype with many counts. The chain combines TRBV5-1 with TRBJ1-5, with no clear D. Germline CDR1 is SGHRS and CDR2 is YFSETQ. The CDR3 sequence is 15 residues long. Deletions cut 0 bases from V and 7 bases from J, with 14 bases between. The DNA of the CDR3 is TGCGCCAGCAGCTTGGCCACCGGGGTTGGGCAGCCCCAGCATTTT. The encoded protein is CASSLATGVGQPQHF.

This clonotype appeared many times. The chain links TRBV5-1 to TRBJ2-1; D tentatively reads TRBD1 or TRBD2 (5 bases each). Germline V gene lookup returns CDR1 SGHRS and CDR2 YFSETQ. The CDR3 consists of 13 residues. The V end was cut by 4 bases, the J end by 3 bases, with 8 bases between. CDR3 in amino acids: CASSGTHYNEQFF. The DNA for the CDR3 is TGCGCCAGCAGCGGGACCCACTACAATGAGCAGTTCTTC. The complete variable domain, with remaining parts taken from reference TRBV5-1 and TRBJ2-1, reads KAGVTQTPRYLIKTRGQQVTLSCSPISGHRSVSWYQQTPGQGLQFLFEYFSETQRNKGNFPGRFSGRQFSNSRSEMNVSTLELGDSALYLCASSGTHYNEQFFGPGTRLTVL.

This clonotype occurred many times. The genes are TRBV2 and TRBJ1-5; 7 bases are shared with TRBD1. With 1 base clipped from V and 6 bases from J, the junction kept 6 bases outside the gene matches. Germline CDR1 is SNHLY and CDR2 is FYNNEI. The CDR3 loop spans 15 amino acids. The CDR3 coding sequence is TGTGCCAGCAGTGAAGACCGGACAGGAGGTCAGCCCCAGCATTTT. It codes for CASSEDRTGGQPQHF.

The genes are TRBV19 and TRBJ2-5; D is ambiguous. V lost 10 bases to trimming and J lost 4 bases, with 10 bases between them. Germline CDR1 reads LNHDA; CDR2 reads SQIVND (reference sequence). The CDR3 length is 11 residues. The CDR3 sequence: CATSSGETQYF. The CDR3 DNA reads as TGTGCCACTTCCTCGGGAGAGACCCAGTACTTC.

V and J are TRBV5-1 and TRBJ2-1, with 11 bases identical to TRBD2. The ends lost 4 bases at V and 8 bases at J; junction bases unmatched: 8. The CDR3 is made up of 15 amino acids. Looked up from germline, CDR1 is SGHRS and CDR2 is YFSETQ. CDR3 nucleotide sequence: TGCGCCAGCAGCACATCGACTAGCGGGGCCGATGAGCAGTTCTTC. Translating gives CASSTSTSGADEQFF.

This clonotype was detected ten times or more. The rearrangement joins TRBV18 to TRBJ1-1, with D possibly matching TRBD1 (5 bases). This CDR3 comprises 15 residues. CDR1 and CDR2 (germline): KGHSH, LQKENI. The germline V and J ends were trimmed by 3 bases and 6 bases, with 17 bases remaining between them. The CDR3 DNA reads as TGTGCCAGCTCACCGAACTCGGGGGGTAGTGCTGAAGCTTTCTTT. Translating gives CASSPNSGGSAEAFF.

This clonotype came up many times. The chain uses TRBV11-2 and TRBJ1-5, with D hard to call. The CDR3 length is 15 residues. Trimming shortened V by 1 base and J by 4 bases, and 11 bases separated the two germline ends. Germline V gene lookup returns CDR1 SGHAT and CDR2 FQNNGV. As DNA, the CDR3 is TGTGCCAGCAGCTTAGGGAACAGTCCTAATCAGCCCCAGCATTTT. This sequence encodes CASSLGNSPNQPQHF.

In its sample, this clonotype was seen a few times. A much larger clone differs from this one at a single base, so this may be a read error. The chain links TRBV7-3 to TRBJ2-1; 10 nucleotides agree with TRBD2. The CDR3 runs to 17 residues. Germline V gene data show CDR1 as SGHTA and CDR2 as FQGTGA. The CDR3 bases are TGTGCCAGCAGCCGTAGCGGGGGGTCCGCTTTATACAATGGGCAGTTCTTC. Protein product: CASSRSGGSALYNGQFF.

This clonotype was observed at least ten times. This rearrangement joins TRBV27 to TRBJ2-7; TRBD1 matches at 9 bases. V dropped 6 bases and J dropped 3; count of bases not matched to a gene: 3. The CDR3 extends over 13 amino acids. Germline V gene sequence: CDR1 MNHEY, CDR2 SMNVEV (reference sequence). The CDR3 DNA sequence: TGTGCCAGCAGAAGGGGACAGGGCTACGAGCAGTACTTC. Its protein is CASRRGQGYEQYF.

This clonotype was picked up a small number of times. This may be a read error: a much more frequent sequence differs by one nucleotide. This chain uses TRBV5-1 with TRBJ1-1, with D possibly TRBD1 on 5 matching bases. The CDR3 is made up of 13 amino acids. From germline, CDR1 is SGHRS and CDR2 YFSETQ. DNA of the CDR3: TGCGCCAGCAGCTTGGGGGGCGGCACTGACGCTTTCTTT. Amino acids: CASSLGGGTDAFF.

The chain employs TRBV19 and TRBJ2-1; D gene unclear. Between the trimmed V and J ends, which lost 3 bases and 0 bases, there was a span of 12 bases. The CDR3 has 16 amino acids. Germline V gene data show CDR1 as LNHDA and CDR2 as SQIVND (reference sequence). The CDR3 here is CASSMSGRSSYNEQFF. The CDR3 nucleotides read TGTGCCAGTAGTATGTCAGGCAGGAGCTCCTACAATGAGCAGTTCTTC.

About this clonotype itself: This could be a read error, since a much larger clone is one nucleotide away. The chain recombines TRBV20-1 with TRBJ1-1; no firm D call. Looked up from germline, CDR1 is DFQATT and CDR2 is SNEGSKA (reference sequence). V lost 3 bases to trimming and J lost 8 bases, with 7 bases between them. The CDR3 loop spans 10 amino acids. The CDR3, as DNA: TGCAGTGCTAGCTCGACAGAAGCTTTCTTT. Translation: CSASSTEAFF.

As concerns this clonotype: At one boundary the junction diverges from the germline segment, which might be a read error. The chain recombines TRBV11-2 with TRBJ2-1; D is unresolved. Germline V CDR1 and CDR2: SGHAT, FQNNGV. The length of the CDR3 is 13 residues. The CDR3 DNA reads TGTGCCAGCAGCTTAGCCGAGTACAGTGAGCAGTTCTTT. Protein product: CASSLAEYSEQFF.

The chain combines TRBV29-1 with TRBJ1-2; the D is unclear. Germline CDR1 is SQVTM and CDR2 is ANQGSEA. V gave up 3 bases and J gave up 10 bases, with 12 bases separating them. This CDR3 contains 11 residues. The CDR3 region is CSVEVKGSYTF. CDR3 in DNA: TGCAGCGTTGAGGTAAAAGGGTCCTACACCTTC. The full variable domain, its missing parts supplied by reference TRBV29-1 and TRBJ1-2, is SAVISQKPSRDICQRGTSLTIQCQVDSQVTMMFWYRQQPGQSLTLIATANQGSEATYESGFVIDKFPISRPNLTFSTLTVSNMSPEDSSIYLCSVEVKGSYTFGSGTRLTVV.

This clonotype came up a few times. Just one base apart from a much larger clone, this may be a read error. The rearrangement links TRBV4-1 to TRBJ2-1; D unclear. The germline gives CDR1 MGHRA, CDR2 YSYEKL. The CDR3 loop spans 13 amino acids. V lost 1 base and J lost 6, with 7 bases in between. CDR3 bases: TGCGCCAGCAGCCAAGGTTCGAGCAATGAGCAGTTCTTC. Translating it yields CASSQGSSNEQFF.

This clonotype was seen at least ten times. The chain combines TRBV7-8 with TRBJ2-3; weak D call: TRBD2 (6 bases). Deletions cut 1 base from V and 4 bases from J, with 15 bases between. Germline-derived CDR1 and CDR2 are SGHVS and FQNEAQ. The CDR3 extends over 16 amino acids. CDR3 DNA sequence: TGTGCCAGCAGCTTAGTCGGGGGAAGGATCCCAGATACGCAGTATTTT. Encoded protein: CASSLVGGRIPDTQYF.

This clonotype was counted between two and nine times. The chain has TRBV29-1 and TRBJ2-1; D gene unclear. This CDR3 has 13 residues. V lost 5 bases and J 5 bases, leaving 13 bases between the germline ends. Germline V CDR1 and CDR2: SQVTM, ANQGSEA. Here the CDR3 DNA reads TGCAGCGTTCGCCCACCCGTCGACAATGAGCAGTTCTTC. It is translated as CSVRPPVDNEQFF.

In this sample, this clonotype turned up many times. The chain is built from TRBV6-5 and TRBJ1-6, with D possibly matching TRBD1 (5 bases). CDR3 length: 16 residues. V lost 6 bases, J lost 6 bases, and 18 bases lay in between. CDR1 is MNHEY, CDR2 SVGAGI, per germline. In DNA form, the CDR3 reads TGTGCCAGCAGCCGAAACGGAGGGGCGTCTAATTCACCCCTCCACTTT. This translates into CASSRNGGASNSPLHF.

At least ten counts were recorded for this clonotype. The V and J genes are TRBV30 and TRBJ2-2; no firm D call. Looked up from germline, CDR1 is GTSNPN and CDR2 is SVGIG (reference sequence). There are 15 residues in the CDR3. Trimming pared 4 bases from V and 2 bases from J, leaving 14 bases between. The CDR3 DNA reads TGTGCCTGGACCCCACTGAAGGTTAACACCGGGGAGCTGTTTTTT. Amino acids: CAWTPLKVNTGELFF.

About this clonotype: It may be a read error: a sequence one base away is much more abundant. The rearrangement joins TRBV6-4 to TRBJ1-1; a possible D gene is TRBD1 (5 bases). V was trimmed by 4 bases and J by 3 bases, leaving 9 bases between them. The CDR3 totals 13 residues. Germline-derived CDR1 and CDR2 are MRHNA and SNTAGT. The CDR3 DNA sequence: TGTGCCAGCAGTGTACCGGGGGACACTGAAGCTTTCTTT. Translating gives CASSVPGDTEAFF.